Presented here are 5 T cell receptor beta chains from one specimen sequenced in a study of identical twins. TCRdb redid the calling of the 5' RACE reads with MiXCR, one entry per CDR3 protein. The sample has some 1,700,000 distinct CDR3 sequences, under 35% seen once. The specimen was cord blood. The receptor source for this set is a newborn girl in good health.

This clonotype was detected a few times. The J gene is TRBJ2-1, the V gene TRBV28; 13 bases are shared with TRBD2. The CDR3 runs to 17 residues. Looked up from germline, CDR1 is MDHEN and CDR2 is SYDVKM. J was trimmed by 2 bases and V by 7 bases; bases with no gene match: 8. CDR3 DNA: TGTGCCAGCATCCTTGCGGGACTAGCGGGGCCCTACAATGAGCAGTTCTTC. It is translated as CASILAGLAGPYNEQFF.

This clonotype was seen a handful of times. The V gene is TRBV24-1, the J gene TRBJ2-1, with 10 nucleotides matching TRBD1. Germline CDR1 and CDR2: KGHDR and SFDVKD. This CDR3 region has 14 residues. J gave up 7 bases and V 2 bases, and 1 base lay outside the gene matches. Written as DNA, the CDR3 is TGTGCCACCAGTGATTGGGACAGGGGTAATGAGCAGTTCTTC. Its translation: CATSDWDRGNEQFF.

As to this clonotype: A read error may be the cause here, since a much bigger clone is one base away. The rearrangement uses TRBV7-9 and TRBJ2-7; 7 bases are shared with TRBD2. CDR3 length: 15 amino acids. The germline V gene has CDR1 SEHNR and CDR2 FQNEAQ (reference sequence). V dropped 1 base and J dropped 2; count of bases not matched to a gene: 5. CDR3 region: CASSLGLADAYEQYF. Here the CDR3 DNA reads TGTGCCAGCAGCTTAGGGCTAGCGGACGCCTACGAGCAGTACTTC.

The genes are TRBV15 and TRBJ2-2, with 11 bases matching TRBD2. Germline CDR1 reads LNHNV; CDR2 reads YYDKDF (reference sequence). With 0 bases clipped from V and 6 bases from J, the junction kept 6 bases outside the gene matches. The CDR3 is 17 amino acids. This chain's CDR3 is CATSRDASGRFAGELFF. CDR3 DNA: TGTGCCACCAGCAGAGATGCTAGCGGGAGGTTCGCCGGGGAGCTGTTTTTT. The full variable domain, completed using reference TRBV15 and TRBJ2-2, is DAMVIQNPRYQVTQFGKPVTLSCSQTLNHNVMYWYQQKSSQAPKLLFHYYDKDFNNEADTPDNFQSRRPNTSFCFLDIRSPGLGDTAMYLCATSRDASGRFAGELFFGEGSRLTVL.

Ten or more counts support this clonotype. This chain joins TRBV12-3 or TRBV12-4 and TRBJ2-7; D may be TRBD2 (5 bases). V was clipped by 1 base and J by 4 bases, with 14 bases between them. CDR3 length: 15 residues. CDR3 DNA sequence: TGTGCCAGCAGTTTAGATCGGGGAAGGAGGTACGAGCAGTACTTC. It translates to CASSLDRGRRYEQYF.